This passage covers 4 T cell receptor beta chains from one sample sequenced in a study of blood T cells in healthy people across ages. Alongside a J-beta primer mix, a sample-barcoded 5' primer served in a second PCR lasting about 7 to 12 cycles. TCRdb processed the 5' RACE reads anew with MiXCR; each CDR3 protein has one entry. The sample yields about 2 million distinct CDR3 sequences, around 50% seen once. The sample comprised blood. The receptor source for this set is a woman in her thirties or forties in good health.

There are a few counts of this clonotype. The chain links TRBV7-2 to TRBJ1-2; D is unclear. V was shortened by 4 bases and J by 1 base, with 16 bases between the two germline ends. Germline CDR1 reads SGHTA; CDR2 reads FQGNSA. This CDR3 spans 16 amino acids. The CDR3 is CASSSTTSTHNYGYTF. DNA of the CDR3: TGTGCCAGCAGCTCCACCACCTCGACACATAACTATGGCTACACCTTC.

This clonotype appeared many times. The V and J genes are TRBV7-9 and TRBJ2-7; TRBD1 might be the D (5 bases). There are 11 residues in the CDR3. Germline V gene sequence: CDR1 SEHNR, CDR2 FQNEAQ (reference sequence). V was cut by 5 bases and J by 6 bases, with 8 bases left in between. The CDR3 coding sequence is TGTGCCAGCAGCCCAGGGTCCGAGCAGTACTTC. Its translation is CASSPGSEQYF.

The chain has TRBV7-3 and TRBJ1-6; D unresolved. V was shortened by 2 bases and J by 10 bases, with 18 bases between the two germline ends. Germline loops: CDR1 SGHTA, CDR2 FQGTGA. The CDR3 is 16 amino acids. CDR3 residues: CASSLDGPGSLSPLHF. The DNA for the CDR3 is TGTGCCAGCAGCTTAGACGGCCCGGGTAGTCTCTCACCCCTCCACTTT.

The genes are TRBV7-2 and TRBJ1-2; tentatively, D is TRBD1 (5 bases). The CDR3 is made up of 13 amino acids. V was trimmed by 8 bases and J by 9 bases, leaving 19 bases between them. In germline, CDR1 is SGHTA, CDR2 FQGNSA. This CDR3 is CASRLGGATRYTF. The CDR3 nucleotides are TGTGCCAGCCGATTAGGTGGGGCTACCCGCTACACCTTC. The full variable domain, its missing parts supplied by reference TRBV7-2 and TRBJ1-2, is GAGVSQSPSNKVTEKGKDVELRCDPISGHTALYWYRQSLGQGLEFLIYFQGNSAPDKSGLPSDRFSAERTGGSVSTLTIQRTQQEDSAVYLCASRLGGATRYTFGSGTRLTVV.